The clone carrying this T cell receptor (beta chain) has ten or more counts. The record originates from a study of blood T cells in healthy people across ages. Total RNA amounts of at least 5.5 micrograms were extracted per sample. It was with a sample-barcoded 5' primer and a J-beta primer mix that a second PCR of about 6 to 12 cycles was run. One entry per CDR3 protein, called by TCRdb with MiXCR from the 5' RACE reads. The data show roughly 1.7 million distinct CDR3 sequences, 30% to 40% seen once. Sequenced sample: blood. This TCR derives from a woman aged 25 to 39 in good health.

The CDR3: CASSEGNQETQYF. The CDR3 nucleotides read TGCGCCAGCAGTGAGGGGAACCAAGAGACCCAGTACTTC. The chain employs TRBV5-1 and TRBJ2-5, with D possibly being TRBD1 or TRBD2 (5 bases each). V was shortened by 5 bases and J by 0 bases, with 8 bases between the two germline ends. CDR3 size: 13 residues. The germline CDR1 and CDR2 sequences are SGHRS and YFSETQ.